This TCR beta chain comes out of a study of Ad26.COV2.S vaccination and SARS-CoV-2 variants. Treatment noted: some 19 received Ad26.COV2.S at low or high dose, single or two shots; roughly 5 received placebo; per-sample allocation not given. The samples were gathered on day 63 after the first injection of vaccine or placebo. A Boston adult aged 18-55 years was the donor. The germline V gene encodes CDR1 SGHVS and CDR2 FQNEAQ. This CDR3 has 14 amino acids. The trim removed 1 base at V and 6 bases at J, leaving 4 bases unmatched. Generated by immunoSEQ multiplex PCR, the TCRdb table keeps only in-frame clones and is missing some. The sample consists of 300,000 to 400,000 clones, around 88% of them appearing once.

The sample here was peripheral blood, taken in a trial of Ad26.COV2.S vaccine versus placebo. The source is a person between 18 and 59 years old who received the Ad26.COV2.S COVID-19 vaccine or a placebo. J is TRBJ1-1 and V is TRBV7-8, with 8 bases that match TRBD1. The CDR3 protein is CASSLGTGSPEAFF. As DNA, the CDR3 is TGTGCCAGCAGCTTAGGGACAGGGTCTCCTGAAGCTTTCTTT.